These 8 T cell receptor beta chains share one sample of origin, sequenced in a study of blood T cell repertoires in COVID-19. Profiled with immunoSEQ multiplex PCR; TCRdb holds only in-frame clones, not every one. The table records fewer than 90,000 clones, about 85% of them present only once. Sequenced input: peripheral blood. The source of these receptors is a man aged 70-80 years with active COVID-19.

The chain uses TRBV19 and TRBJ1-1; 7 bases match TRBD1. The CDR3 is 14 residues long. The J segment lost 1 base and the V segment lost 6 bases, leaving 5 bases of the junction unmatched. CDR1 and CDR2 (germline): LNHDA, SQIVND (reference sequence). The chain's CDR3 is CASRTGQSNTEAFF. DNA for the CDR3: TGTGCCAGTAGAACGGGACAGTCGAACACTGAAGCTTTCTTT.

The CDR3 nucleotides read TGTGCCAGCAGCGAGGACAGGGTTGGCTACGAGCAGTACTTC. This translates into CASSEDRVGYEQYF. This chain uses TRBV6-5 with TRBJ2-7; 8 bases are shared with TRBD1. The CDR3 has 14 residues. The V gene's germline CDR1 is MNHEY and CDR2 SVGAGI. V dropped 6 bases and J dropped 3; count of bases not matched to a gene: 7.

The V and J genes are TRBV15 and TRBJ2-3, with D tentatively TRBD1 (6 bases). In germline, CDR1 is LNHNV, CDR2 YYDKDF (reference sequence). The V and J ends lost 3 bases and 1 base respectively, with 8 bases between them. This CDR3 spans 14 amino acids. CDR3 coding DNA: TGTGCCACCAGCAGCCGGACAGGCACAGATACGCAGTATTTT. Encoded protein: CATSSRTGTDTQYF.

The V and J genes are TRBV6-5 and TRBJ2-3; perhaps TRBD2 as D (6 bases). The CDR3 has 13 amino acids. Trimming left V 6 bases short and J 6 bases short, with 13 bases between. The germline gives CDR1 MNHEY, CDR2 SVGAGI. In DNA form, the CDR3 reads TGTGCCAGCAGATACCCTAGCGCTGATACGCAGTATTTT. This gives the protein CASRYPSADTQYF.

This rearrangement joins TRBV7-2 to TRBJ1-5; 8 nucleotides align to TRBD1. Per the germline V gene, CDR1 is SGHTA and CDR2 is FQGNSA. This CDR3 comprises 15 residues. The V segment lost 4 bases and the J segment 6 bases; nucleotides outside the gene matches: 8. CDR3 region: CASSSDTGGSQPQHF. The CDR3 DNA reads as TGTGCCAGCAGCTCCGATACAGGGGGAAGTCAGCCCCAGCATTTT.

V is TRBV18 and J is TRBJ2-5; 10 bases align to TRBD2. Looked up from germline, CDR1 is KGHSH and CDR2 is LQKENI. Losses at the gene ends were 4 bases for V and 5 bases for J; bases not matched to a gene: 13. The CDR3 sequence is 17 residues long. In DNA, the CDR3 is TGTGCCAGCTCACTCTACCGGGCTAGCGGGAGTGGTGAGACCCAGTACTTC. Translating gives CASSLYRASGSGETQYF.

CDR3 DNA: TGTGCCAGCAGCCAAGCCCTCAGAGCGGGGGGTCACACAGATACGCAGTATTTT. Translated, it gives CASSQALRAGGHTDTQYF. V and J are TRBV14 and TRBJ2-3; 9 bases fit TRBD2. V shed 1 base and J 2 bases; nucleotides not matched to a gene: 10. Germline V gene sequence: CDR1 SGHDN, CDR2 FVKESK. The CDR3 covers 18 residues.

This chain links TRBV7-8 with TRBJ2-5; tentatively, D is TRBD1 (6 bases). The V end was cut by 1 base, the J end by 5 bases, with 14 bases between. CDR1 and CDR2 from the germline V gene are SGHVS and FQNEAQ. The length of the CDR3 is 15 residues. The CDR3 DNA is TGTGCCAGCAGCTTAGGGGGGCTCCCCGGGGAGACCCAGTACTTC. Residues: CASSLGGLPGETQYF.